The present T cell receptor beta chain was sequenced within a study of CD8 T cells in Susac syndrome. The authors reverse transcribed roughly 0.5 to 1 ug RNA with random hexamers. The CDR3 of TCR beta was amplified by immunoSEQ multiplex PCR across 54 Vbeta and 13 Jbeta. Using its own MiXCR run on the immunoSEQ multiplex PCR reads, TCRdb lists one record per CDR3 protein. Seen here are about 53,000 distinct CDR3 sequences, over 90% observed once, and the top ten hold 0.75%. Between the trimmed V and J ends, which lost 2 bases and 6 bases, there was a span of 16 bases. This CDR3 has 16 amino acids. Germline V gives CDR1 MNHEY, CDR2 SVGAGI. Study-level points and caveats: CD8+ clonal expansion in Susac peaked in TEMRA cells and active patients. The number of Susac-specific public clones found was roughly 16 in total CD8+ repertoires and four to six in CD8+ TEMRA repertoires.

In the case of this clonotype: The antigen is not known.

Input material: CD8+ T cells from PBMCs. The gene calls are TRBV6-5 and TRBJ2-2, with D unclear. The TCR sequence derives from a human donor with Susac syndrome. In DNA form, the CDR3 reads TGTGCCAGCAGTTACGGAACCGAAGGAGACGCCGGGGAGCTGTTTTTT. It codes for CASSYGTEGDAGELFF.